This TCR beta chain was captured in a study of cytomegalovirus exposure and HLA in healthy donors. It was with 60 Vbeta and 13 Jbeta primers that the PCR ran. Assay: immunoSEQ multiplex PCR; the TCRdb copy retains only in-frame clones and omits some. The sample consists of 180,000 or so clones, 70% to 85% of them appearing once. The CDR3 length is 14 residues. The V gene's germline CDR1 is GTSNPN and CDR2 SVGIG (reference sequence). On this clone: Its target is unknown.

Study-wide results and limits: Later analysis showed most CMV-associated TCR beta chains appearing HLA-restricted. Likely technical artifact: a cluster of highly shared sequence variants.

Specimen: PBMCs. The source is a boy aged 2 to 10 in good health and CMV-seronegative. The chain carries TRBV30 and TRBJ2-5; 9 nucleotides align to TRBD1. The tail of the sequence fits TRBJ2-7 better, so the J call may be wrong. The CDR3: CAWAQQGARYEQYF. The CDR3 nucleotides are TGTGCCTGGGCCCAACAGGGGGCCAGGTACGAGCAGTACTTC.